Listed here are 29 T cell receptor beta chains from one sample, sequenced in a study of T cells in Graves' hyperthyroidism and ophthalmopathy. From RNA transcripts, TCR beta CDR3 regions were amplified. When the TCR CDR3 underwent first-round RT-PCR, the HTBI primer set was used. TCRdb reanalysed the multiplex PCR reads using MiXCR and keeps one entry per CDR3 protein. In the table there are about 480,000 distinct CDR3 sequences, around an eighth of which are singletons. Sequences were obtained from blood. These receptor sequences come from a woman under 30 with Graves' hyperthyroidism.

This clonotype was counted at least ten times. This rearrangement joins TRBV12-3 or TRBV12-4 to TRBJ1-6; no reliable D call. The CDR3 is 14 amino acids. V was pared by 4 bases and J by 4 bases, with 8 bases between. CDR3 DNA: TGTGCCAGCAGTTCCGGCAATTATAATTCACCCCTCCACTTT. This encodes CASSSGNYNSPLHF.

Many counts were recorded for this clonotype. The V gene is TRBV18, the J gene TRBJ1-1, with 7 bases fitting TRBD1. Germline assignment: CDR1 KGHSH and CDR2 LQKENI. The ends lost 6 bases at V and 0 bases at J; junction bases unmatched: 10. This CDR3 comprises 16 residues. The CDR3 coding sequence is TGTGCCAGCTCGCGCGCGACAGGGTTCATGAACACTGAAGCTTTCTTT. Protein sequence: CASSRATGFMNTEAFF. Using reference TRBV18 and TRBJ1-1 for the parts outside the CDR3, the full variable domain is NAGVMQNPRHLVRRRGQEARLRCSPMKGHSHVYWYRQLPEEGLKFMVYLQKENIIDESGMPKERFSAEFPKEGPSILRIQQVVRGDSAAYFCASSRATGFMNTEAFFGQGTRLTVV.

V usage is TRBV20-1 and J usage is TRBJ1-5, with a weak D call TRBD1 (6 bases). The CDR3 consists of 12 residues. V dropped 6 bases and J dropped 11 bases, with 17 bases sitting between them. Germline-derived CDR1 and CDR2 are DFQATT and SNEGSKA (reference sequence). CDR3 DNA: TGCAGTGCGGGGGCCCCCGGGCAGGCCCAGCATTTT. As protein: CSAGAPGQAQHF.

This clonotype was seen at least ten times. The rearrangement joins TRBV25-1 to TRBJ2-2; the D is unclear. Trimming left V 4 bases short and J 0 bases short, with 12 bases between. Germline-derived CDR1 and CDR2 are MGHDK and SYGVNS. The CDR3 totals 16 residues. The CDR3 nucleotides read TGTGCCAGCAGTGGCAAGTATCCGCCGAACACCGGGGAGCTGTTTTTT. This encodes CASSGKYPPNTGELFF.

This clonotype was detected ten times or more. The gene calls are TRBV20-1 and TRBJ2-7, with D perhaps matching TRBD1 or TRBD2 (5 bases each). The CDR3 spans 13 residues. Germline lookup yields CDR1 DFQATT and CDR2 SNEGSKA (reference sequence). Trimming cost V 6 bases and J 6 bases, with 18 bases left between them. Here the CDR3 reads CSARPPEGSEQYF. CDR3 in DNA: TGCAGTGCCCGACCTCCAGAGGGGAGCGAGCAGTACTTC.

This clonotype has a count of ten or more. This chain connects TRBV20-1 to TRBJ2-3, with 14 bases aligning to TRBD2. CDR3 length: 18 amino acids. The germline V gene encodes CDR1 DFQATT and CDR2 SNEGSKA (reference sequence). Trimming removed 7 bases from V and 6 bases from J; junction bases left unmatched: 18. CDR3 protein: CSGRVPQTSGRARDTQYF. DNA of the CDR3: TGCAGTGGGAGGGTCCCCCAGACTAGCGGGAGGGCCAGGGATACGCAGTATTTT.

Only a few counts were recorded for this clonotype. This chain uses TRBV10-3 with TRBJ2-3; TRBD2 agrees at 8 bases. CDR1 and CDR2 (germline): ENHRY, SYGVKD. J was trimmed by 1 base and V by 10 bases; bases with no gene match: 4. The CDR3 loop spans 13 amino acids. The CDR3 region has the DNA TGTGCCAGCCTACTAGCGGGCACAGATACGCAGTATTTT. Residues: CASLLAGTDTQYF.

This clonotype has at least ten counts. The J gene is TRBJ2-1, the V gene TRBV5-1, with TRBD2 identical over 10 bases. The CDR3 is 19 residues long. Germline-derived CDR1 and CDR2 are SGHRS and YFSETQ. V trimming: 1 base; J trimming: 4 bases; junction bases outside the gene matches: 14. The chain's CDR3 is CASSLRFIAGGTIYNEQFF. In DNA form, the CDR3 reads TGCGCCAGCAGCTTGAGGTTTATAGCGGGAGGTACAATTTACAATGAGCAGTTCTTC.

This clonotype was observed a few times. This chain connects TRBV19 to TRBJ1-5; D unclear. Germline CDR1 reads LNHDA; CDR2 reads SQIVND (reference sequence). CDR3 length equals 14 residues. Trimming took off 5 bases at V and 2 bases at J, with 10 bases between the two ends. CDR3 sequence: CASSPVSRNQPQHF. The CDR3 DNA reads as TGTGCCAGTAGTCCAGTCAGCCGCAATCAGCCCCAGCATTTT.

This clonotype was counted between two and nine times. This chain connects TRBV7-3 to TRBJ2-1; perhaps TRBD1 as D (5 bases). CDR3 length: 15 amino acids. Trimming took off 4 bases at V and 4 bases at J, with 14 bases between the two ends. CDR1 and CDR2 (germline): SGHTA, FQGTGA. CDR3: CASSSIDRRYNEQFF. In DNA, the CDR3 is TGTGCCAGCAGCTCAATCGACAGAAGATACAATGAGCAGTTCTTC. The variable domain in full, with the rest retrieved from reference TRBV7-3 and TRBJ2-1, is GAGVSQTPSNKVTEKGKYVELRCDPISGHTALYWYRQSLGQGPEFLIYFQGTGAADDSGLPNDRFFAVRPEGSVSTLKIQRTERGDSAVYLCASSSIDRRYNEQFFGPGTRLTVL.

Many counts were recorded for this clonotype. The CDR3 region is CASSQGFSTDTQYF. Written as DNA, the CDR3 is TGTGCCAGCTCGCAGGGATTTAGCACAGATACGCAGTATTTT. V gene TRBV18 combines with J gene TRBJ2-3; tentatively, D is TRBD1 (5 bases). Per germline, CDR1 KGHSH and CDR2 LQKENI. This CDR3 contains 14 residues. Trimming took 6 bases from V and 0 from J, leaving 10 bases between them.

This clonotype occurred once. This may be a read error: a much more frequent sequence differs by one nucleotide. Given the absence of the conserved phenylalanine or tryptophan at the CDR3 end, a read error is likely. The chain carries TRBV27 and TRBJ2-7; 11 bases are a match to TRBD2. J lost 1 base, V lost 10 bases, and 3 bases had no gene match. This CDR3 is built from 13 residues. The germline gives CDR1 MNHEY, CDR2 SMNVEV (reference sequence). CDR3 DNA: TGTGCCACTCGACTAGCGGGGTCCTACGAGCAGTACCTC. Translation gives CATRLAGSYEQYL.

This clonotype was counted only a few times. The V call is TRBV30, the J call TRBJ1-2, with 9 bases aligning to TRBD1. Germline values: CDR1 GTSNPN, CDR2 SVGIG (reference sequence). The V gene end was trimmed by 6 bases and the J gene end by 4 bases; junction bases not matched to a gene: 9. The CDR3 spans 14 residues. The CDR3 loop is CACSEQGAFYGYTF. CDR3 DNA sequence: TGTGCCTGTTCAGAACAGGGGGCGTTCTATGGCTACACCTTC.

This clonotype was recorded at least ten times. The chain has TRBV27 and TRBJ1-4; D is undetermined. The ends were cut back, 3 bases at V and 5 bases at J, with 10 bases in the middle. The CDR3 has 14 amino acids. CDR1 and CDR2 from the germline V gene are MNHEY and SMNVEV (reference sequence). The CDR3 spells CASSLSGPNEKLFF. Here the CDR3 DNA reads TGTGCCAGCAGTTTGTCCGGGCCCAATGAAAAACTGTTTTTT.

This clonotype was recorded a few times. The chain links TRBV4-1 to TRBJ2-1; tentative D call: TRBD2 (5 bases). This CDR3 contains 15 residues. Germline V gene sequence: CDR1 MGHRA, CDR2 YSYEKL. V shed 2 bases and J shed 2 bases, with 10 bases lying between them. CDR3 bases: TGCGCCAGCAGCCAATTCAGCGGACCCTACAATGAGCAGTTCTTC. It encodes CASSQFSGPYNEQFF.

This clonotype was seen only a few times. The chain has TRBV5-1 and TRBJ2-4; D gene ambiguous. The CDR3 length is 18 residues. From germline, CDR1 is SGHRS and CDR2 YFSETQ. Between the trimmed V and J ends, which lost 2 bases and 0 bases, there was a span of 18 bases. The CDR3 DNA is TGCGCCAGCAGCTTAGGAACACTATTACCTCTAGCCAAAAACATTCAGTACTTC. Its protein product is CASSLGTLLPLAKNIQYF.

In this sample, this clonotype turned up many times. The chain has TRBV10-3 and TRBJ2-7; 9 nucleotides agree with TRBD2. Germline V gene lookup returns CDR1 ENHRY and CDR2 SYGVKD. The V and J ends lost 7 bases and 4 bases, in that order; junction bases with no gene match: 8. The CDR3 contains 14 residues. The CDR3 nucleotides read TGTGCCATCACCCGAGCGGGAGGCTCATACGAGCAGTACTTC. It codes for CAITRAGGSYEQYF.

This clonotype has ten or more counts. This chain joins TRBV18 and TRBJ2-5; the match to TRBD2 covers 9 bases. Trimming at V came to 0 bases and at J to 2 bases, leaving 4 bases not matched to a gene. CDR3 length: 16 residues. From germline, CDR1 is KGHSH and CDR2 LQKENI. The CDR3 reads CASSPPWLAGQETQYF. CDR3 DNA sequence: TGTGCCAGCTCACCACCGTGGCTAGCGGGACAAGAGACCCAGTACTTC.

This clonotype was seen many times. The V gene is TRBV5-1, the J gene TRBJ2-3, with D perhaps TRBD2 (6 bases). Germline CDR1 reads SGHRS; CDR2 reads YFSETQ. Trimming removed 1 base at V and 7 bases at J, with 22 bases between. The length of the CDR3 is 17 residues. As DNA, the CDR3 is TGCGCCAGCAGCTTGTCCGGGACCGGGAGAGCATCCAATACGCAGTATTTT. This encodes CASSLSGTGRASNTQYF.

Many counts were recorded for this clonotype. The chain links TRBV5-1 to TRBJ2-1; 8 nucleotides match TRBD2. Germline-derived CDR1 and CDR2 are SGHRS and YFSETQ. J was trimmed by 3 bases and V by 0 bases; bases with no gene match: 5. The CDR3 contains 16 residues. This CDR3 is CASSLVSGGLYNEQFF. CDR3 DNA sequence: TGCGCCAGCAGCTTGGTGTCGGGAGGGCTCTACAATGAGCAGTTCTTC. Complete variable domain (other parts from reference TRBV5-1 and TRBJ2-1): KAGVTQTPRYLIKTRGQQVTLSCSPISGHRSVSWYQQTPGQGLQFLFEYFSETQRNKGNFPGRFSGRQFSNSRSEMNVSTLELGDSALYLCASSLVSGGLYNEQFFGPGTRLTVL.

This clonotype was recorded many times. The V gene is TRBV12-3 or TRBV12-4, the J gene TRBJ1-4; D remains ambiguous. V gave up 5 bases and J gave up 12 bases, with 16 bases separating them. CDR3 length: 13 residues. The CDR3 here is CASSPTGRIELFF. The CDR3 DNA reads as TGTGCCAGCAGTCCCACCGGACGTATAGAACTGTTTTTT.

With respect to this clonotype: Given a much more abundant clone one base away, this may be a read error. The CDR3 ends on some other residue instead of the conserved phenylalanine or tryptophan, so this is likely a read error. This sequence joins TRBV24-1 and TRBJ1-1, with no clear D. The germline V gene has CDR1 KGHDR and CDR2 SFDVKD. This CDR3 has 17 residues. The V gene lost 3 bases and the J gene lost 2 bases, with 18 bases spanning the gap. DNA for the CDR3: TGTGCCACCAGTGATCCTCCTATCGGGCAGATTAACACTGAAGCTTTCCTT. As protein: CATSDPPIGQINTEAFL.

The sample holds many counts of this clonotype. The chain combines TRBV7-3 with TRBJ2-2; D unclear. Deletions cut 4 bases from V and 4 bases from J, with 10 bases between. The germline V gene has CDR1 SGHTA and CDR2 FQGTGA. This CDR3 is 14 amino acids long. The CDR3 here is CASSSTPVTGELFF. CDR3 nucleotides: TGTGCCAGCAGCTCAACCCCTGTCACCGGGGAGCTGTTTTTT.

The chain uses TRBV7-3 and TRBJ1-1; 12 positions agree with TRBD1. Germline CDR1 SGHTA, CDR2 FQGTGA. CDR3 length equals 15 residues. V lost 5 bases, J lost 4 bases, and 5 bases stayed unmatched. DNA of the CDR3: TGTGCCAGCAGCACCGGGACAGGGGGCCGCACTGAAGCTTTCTTT. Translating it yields CASSTGTGGRTEAFF.

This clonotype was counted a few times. The CDR3 nucleotides read TGTGCCAGTAGTCGCATGGACAGTTTAATCATGAACACTGAAGCTTTCTTT. This encodes CASSRMDSLIMNTEAFF. The V and J genes are TRBV19 and TRBJ1-1; D possibly corresponds to TRBD1 (6 bases). The CDR3 consists of 17 residues. Germline loops: CDR1 LNHDA, CDR2 SQIVND (reference sequence). The V gene lost 5 bases and the J gene lost 0 bases, with 19 bases spanning the gap.

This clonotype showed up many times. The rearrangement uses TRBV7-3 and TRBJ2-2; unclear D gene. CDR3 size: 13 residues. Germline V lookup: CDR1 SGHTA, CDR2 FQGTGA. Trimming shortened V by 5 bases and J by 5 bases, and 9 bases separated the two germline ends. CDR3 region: CASSDSPTGELFF. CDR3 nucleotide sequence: TGTGCCAGCAGCGACTCCCCAACCGGGGAGCTGTTTTTT.

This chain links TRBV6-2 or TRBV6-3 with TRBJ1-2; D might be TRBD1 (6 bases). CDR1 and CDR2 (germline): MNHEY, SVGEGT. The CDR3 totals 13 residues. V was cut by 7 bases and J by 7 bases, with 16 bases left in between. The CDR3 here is CASTPAGAIGYTF. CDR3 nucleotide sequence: TGTGCCAGCACCCCAGCAGGGGCAATTGGCTACACCTTC.

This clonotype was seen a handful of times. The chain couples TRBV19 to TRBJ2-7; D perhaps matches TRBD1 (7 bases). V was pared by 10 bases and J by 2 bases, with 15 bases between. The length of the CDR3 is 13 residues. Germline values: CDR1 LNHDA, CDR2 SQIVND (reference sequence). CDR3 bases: TGTGCCACCAAGCCCAGGGGGGCCTACGAGCAGTACTTC. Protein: CATKPRGAYEQYF.

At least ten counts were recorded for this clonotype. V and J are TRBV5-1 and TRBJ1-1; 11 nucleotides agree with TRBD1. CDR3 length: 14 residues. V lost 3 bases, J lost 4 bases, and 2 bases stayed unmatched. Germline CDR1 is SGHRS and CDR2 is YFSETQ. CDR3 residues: CASSYGTGGTEAFF. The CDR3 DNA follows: TGCGCCAGCAGCTACGGGACAGGGGGCACTGAAGCTTTCTTT.